The 20 T cell receptor beta chains below were found in one sample sequenced in a study of blood T cell repertoires in COVID-19. Sequenced by immunoSEQ multiplex PCR; TCRdb stores in-frame clones only, minus some. The repertoire holds about 180,000 clones, with more than 75% as singletons. Specimen: peripheral blood. The receptor set was obtained from a person aged 65 to 85 with COVID-19, enrolled during active disease.

The chain couples TRBV5-4 to TRBJ2-3; 13 nucleotides match TRBD2. Germline V gene data show CDR1 as SGHNT and CDR2 as YYREEE (reference sequence). V lost 3 bases, J lost 2 bases, and 9 bases stayed unmatched. This CDR3 comprises 18 residues. CDR3 region: CASSSIPGLAGITDTQYF. As DNA, the CDR3 is TGTGCCAGCAGCTCGATACCGGGACTAGCGGGGATCACAGATACGCAGTATTTT.

The chain uses TRBV7-2 and TRBJ1-5; TRBD1 agrees at 10 bases. The V and J ends lost 4 bases and 3 bases, in that order; junction bases with no gene match: 15. This CDR3 is built from 19 residues. The germline gives CDR1 SGHTA, CDR2 FQGNSA. CDR3 DNA: TGTGCCAGCAGCTCCCCTGATTACGAGGGACAGGGGTCCAATCAGCCCCAGCATTTT. Amino acid sequence: CASSSPDYEGQGSNQPQHF. The full variable domain, in which reference TRBV7-2 and TRBJ1-5 provide the parts outside the CDR3, is GAGVSQSPSNKVTEKGKDVELRCDPISGHTALYWYRQSLGQGLEFLIYFQGNSAPDKSGLPSDRFSAERTGGSVSTLTIQRTQQEDSAVYLCASSSPDYEGQGSNQPQHFGDGTRLSIL.

J is TRBJ1-3 and V is TRBV9; D is unresolved. Trimming took 0 bases from V and 9 from J, leaving 13 bases between them. The germline gives CDR1 SGDLS, CDR2 YYNGEE. The CDR3 extends over 14 amino acids. The CDR3: CASSVEAALGTIYF. CDR3 nucleotide sequence: TGTGCCAGCAGCGTAGAAGCTGCGCTAGGCACCATATATTTT. The entire variable domain, with the rest obtained from reference TRBV9 and TRBJ1-3, is as follows: DSGVTQTPKHLITATGQRVTLRCSPRSGDLSVYWYQQSLDQGLQFLIQYYNGEERAKGNILERFSAQQFPDLHSELNLSSLELGDSALYFCASSVEAALGTIYFGEGSWLTVV.

The rearrangement links TRBV9 to TRBJ1-3; TRBD1 is a possible D gene (5 bases). Germline V gives CDR1 SGDLS, CDR2 YYNGEE. This CDR3 spans 17 amino acids. V shed 0 bases and J shed 0 bases, with 13 bases lying between them. CDR3 nucleotides: TGTGCCAGCAGCGTAGGCAGTAGGACAACCTCTGGAAACACCATATATTTT. It translates to CASSVGSRTTSGNTIYF.

The chain uses TRBV7-9 and TRBJ2-7; 10 bases agree with TRBD1. CDR3 length: 14 amino acids. Trimming at V came to 5 bases and at J to 3 bases, leaving 4 bases not matched to a gene. Germline CDR1 is SEHNR and CDR2 is FQNEAQ (reference sequence). In DNA, the CDR3 is TGTGCCAGCAGCAAGGGACAGGGGAACTACGAGCAGTACTTC. The encoded protein is CASSKGQGNYEQYF.

This chain connects TRBV27 to TRBJ1-1; D perhaps matches TRBD1 (6 bases). Per the germline V gene, CDR1 is MNHEY and CDR2 is SMNVEV (reference sequence). V shed 5 bases and J shed 1 base, with 17 bases lying between them. This CDR3 is built from 16 residues. Written as DNA, the CDR3 is TGTGCCAGCAGTGCAGTCAGGGGTGGCGGGAACACTGAAGCTTTCTTT. Its protein product is CASSAVRGGGNTEAFF.

This clone was seen more than once but under ten times. V gene TRBV19 combines with J gene TRBJ1-1; tentatively, D is TRBD1 (5 bases). V lost 7 bases and J lost 1, with 10 bases in between. The CDR3 extends over 13 amino acids. Germline CDR1 LNHDA, CDR2 SQIVND (reference sequence). The chain's CDR3 is CASILGANTEAFF. In DNA, the CDR3 is TGTGCCAGTATCTTAGGGGCGAACACTGAAGCTTTCTTT.

The genes are TRBV6-2 or TRBV6-3 and TRBJ2-3, with 14 bases lining up with TRBD2. Germline V CDR1 and CDR2: MNHEY, SVGEGT. The V gene end was trimmed by 4 bases and the J gene end by 2 bases; junction bases not matched to a gene: 2. The CDR3 length is 16 residues. The CDR3 bases are TGTGCCAGCAGTTGGGGACTAGCGGGGGACACAGATACGCAGTATTTT. The encoded protein is CASSWGLAGDTDTQYF.

The V and J genes are TRBV6-5 and TRBJ2-3, with a tentative D call TRBD2 (5 bases). The germline V and J ends were trimmed by 6 bases and 4 bases, with 14 bases remaining between them. Germline V CDR1 and CDR2: MNHEY, SVGAGI. This CDR3 comprises 14 residues. The CDR3 bases are TGTGCCAGCAGAACCACCCTAGCTCCAGATACGCAGTATTTT. It specifies CASRTTLAPDTQYF.

V and J are TRBV7-2 and TRBJ2-3; 9 bases agree with TRBD2. The CDR3 is 16 amino acids. Germline assignment: CDR1 SGHTA and CDR2 FQGNSA. Unmatched junction bases numbered 3, after V lost 2 bases and J lost 0 bases. The CDR3 nucleotides are TGTGCCAGCAGCTTACAAGCGGGGGGAAGCACAGATACGCAGTATTTT. Its translation is CASSLQAGGSTDTQYF.

The chain joins TRBV2 to TRBJ2-2; 7 positions agree with TRBD1. CDR3 length equals 16 residues. With V trimmed by 5 bases and J by 4 bases, 10 bases remained unmatched. Germline lookup yields CDR1 SNHLY and CDR2 FYNNEI. The CDR3 nucleotides are TGTGCCAGCAGTCCCGACAGGGCAGGTAGCACCGGGGAGCTGTTTTTT. It encodes CASSPDRAGSTGELFF.

This chain joins TRBV5-1 and TRBJ1-3, with 8 bases that match TRBD1. After removal of 3 bases from V and 2 bases from J, the junction contained 1 base not matched to a gene. Germline assignment: CDR1 SGHRS and CDR2 YFSETQ. This CDR3 has 14 residues. CDR3 DNA sequence: TGCGCCAGCAGCTCGACAGGGGCTGGAAACACCATATATTTT. This translates into CASSSTGAGNTIYF.

The chain combines TRBV19 with TRBJ2-2, with 8 nucleotides matching TRBD1. The germline gives CDR1 LNHDA, CDR2 SQIVND (reference sequence). V shed 5 bases and J 5 bases; nucleotides not matched to a gene: 13. The CDR3 length is 17 residues. CDR3 sequence: CASSWRAQGARTGELFF. The DNA of the CDR3 is TGTGCCAGTAGTTGGAGAGCGCAGGGGGCGCGGACCGGGGAGCTGTTTTTT.

The chain combines TRBV24-1 with TRBJ1-2, with 7 positions matching TRBD1. The J segment lost 8 bases and the V segment lost 3 bases, leaving 5 bases of the junction unmatched. Germline V gives CDR1 KGHDR, CDR2 SFDVKD. There are 13 residues in the CDR3. CDR3 in DNA: TGTGCCACCAGTGATACAGGGGCGAGGGGCTACACCTTC. Protein: CATSDTGARGYTF.

This chain connects TRBV18 to TRBJ2-1, with D tentatively TRBD2 (7 bases). The germline CDR1 and CDR2 sequences are KGHSH and LQKENI. The CDR3 runs 13 residues. Between the trimmed V and J ends, which lost 8 bases and 5 bases, there was a span of 13 bases. The CDR3 DNA is TGTGCCAGCAACCGGGGGGCGGACAATGAGCAGTTCTTC. Its protein is CASNRGADNEQFF.

J is TRBJ2-2 and V is TRBV7-9; D call uncertain. In germline, CDR1 is SEHNR, CDR2 FQNEAQ (reference sequence). The CDR3 loop spans 13 amino acids. V dropped 3 bases and J dropped 10 bases, with 12 bases sitting between them. CDR3 loop: CASSFGGAMELFF. In nucleotides, the CDR3 is TGTGCCAGCAGCTTTGGCGGCGCAATGGAGCTGTTTTTT.

The rearrangement links TRBV28 to TRBJ1-5; the match to TRBD1 covers 7 bases. Per germline, CDR1 MDHEN and CDR2 SYDVKM. CDR3 length: 14 amino acids. J lost 6 bases, V lost 6 bases, and 8 bases had no gene match. The CDR3 sequence is CASSQQGTLQPQHF. The CDR3 nucleotides read TGTGCCAGCAGCCAACAGGGGACCCTTCAGCCCCAGCATTTT.

J is TRBJ2-1 and V is TRBV4-2; weak D call: TRBD2 (5 bases). Trimming removed 5 bases from V and 4 bases from J, with 12 bases in between. The germline gives CDR1 LGHNA, CDR2 YNFKEQ. This CDR3 region has 14 residues. CDR3 nucleotide sequence: TGTGCCAGCAGCAAAAGCGGCCGGTACAATGAGCAGTTCTTC. Translating it yields CASSKSGRYNEQFF.

Here the CDR3 DNA reads TGTGCCAGCAGCTTGGACAGAAAGGAGACCCAGTACTTC. Protein product: CASSLDRKETQYF. The chain joins TRBV7-3 to TRBJ2-5, with D possibly being TRBD1 (6 bases). Trimming left V 3 bases short and J 5 bases short, with 10 bases between. CDR1 is SGHTA and CDR2 is FQGTGA in the germline V gene. This CDR3 spans 13 amino acids.

The J gene is TRBJ2-7, the V gene TRBV27; D is possibly TRBD2 (7 bases). Trimming took 5 bases from V and 4 from J, leaving 24 bases between them. This CDR3 is 17 amino acids long. CDR1 MNHEY and CDR2 SMNVEV come from the germline V gene (reference sequence). For the CDR3, the DNA is TGTGCCAGCAGTGCATCCAAGGGGACATTCGGGAGGTACGAGCAGTACTTC. This gives the protein CASSASKGTFGRYEQYF.